A single T cell receptor beta chain is shown here with its context. The antigen is not known. These data come from a study of beta chain features in type 1 diabetes. Study-wide context: Sorted cells numbering 107,917,701 were examined across all samples.

Points from the study as a whole: TCRB CDR3s were moderately but significantly shorter in Type 1 diabetes patients in all four CD4+ subsets. Individuals with type 1 diabetes displayed fewer insertions and more deletions at VDJ junctions.

What was sequenced were expressed TCRB transcripts, since all of the isolated RNA had been reverse transcribed. Profiling relied on immunoSEQ multiplex PCR, and the TCRdb table lists in-frame clones only, not all of them. Found here are some 200,000 clones, approximately 16% of them singletons; the top ten hold less than 0.09%. The collection from each donor was one heparinised blood draw averaging about 110 mL. Staining for CD45RO/CCR7/CD25/CD127/CD95/CD27 allowed sorting of CD4+ naive, central memory, regulatory and stem cell-like memory cells. V was clipped by 3 bases and J by 2 bases, with 7 bases between them. Germline assignment: CDR1 LNHDA and CDR2 SQIVND (reference sequence). This CDR3 comprises 13 residues.

This chain uses TRBV19 with TRBJ2-5, with no clear D. The sequencing sample was made of naive CD4+ T cells from blood. The clonotype originates from a young man with type 1 diabetes. The CDR3 DNA is TGTGCCAGTAGTATTCTGCAGCAAGAGACCCAGTACTTC. This codes for CASSILQQETQYF. The whole variable domain, remainder taken from reference TRBV19 and TRBJ2-5, is DGGITQSPKYLFRKEGQNVTLSCEQNLNHDAMYWYRQDPGQGLRLIYYSQIVNDFQKGDIAEGYSVSREKKESFPLTVTSAQKNPTAFYLCASSILQQETQYFGPGTRLLVL.